These 5 T cell receptor beta chains share one sample of origin, sequenced in a study of cytomegalovirus exposure and HLA in healthy donors. Primers included in the PCR were 60 Vbeta and 13 Jbeta primers. This table comes from immunoSEQ multiplex PCR, and its TCRdb copy is limited to in-frame clones, with some not included. The repertoire consists of about 100,000 clones, with roughly 80% occurring once and the leading ten covering over 6%. Sequenced material: PBMCs. The receptors come from a man aged 40-49 years in good health and CMV-seropositive.

This rearrangement joins TRBV2 to TRBJ1-1; TRBD1 is a possible D gene (6 bases). Germline V gene lookup returns CDR1 SNHLY and CDR2 FYNNEI. Trimming shortened V by 3 bases and J by 4 bases, and 15 bases separated the two germline ends. The CDR3 consists of 15 residues. CDR3 amino acids: CASSEFQGRGTEAFF. The CDR3 DNA reads as TGTGCCAGCAGTGAGTTTCAGGGGAGGGGCACTGAAGCTTTCTTT.

The chain uses TRBV25-1 and TRBJ2-7, with 9 bases matching TRBD1. Germline assignment: CDR1 MGHDK and CDR2 SYGVNS. The length of the CDR3 is 14 residues. The V segment lost 4 bases and the J segment 9 bases; nucleotides outside the gene matches: 10. The CDR3 sequence: CASSAQGQGRGQYF. Here the CDR3 DNA reads TGTGCCAGCAGTGCCCAGGGACAGGGTCGTGGGCAGTACTTC.

The V and J genes are TRBV7-8 and TRBJ1-2, with 7 bases identical to TRBD1. Germline values: CDR1 SGHVS, CDR2 FQNEAQ. The CDR3 contains 14 residues. After removal of 5 bases from V and 4 bases from J, the junction contained 7 bases not matched to a gene. The CDR3 region is CASSTDRDVYGYTF. The CDR3 DNA reads TGTGCCAGCAGCACTGACAGGGACGTCTATGGCTACACCTTC.

Worth noting for this clone: An end of the junction differs from the germline gene, which may be a read error. The rearrangement links TRBV4-1 to TRBJ1-2; D is unresolved. The CDR3 consists of 13 residues. Germline V gives CDR1 MGHRA, CDR2 YSYEKL. The CDR3 sequence: CPSSQGRSYGYTF. CDR3 DNA sequence: TGCCCCAGCAGCCAAGGGCGGTCCTATGGCTACACCTTC.

The J gene is TRBJ1-1, the V gene TRBV4-1, with 8 bases that match TRBD1. CDR1 is MGHRA, CDR2 YSYEKL, per germline. The CDR3 has 15 residues. V shed 3 bases and J 2 bases; nucleotides not matched to a gene: 5. CDR3 sequence: CASSQVTGANTEAFF. DNA for the CDR3: TGCGCCAGCAGCCAGGTGACAGGGGCTAACACTGAAGCTTTCTTT.